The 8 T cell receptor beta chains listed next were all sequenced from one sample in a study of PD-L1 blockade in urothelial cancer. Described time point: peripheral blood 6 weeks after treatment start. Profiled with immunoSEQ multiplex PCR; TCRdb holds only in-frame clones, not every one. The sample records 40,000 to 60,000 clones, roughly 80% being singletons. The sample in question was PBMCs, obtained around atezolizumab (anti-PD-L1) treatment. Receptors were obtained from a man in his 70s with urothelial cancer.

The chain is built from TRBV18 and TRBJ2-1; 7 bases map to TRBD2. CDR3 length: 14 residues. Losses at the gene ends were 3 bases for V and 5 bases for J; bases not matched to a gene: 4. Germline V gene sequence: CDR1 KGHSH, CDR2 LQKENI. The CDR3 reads CASSPPGLNNEQFF. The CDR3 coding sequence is TGTGCCAGCTCACCTCCGGGACTAAACAATGAGCAGTTCTTC.

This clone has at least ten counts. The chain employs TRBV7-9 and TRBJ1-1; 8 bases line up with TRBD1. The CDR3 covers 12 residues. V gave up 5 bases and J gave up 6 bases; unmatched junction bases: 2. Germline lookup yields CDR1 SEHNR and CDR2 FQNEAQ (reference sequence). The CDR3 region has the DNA TGTGCCAGCAGCGGACAGGGCTCTGAAGCTTTCTTT. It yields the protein CASSGQGSEAFF.

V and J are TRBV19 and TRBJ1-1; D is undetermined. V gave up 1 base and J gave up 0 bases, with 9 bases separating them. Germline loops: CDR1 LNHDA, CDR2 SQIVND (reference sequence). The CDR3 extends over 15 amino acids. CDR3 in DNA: TGTGCCAGTAGTATAGGAAACGGGTTGAACACTGAAGCTTTCTTT. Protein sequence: CASSIGNGLNTEAFF.

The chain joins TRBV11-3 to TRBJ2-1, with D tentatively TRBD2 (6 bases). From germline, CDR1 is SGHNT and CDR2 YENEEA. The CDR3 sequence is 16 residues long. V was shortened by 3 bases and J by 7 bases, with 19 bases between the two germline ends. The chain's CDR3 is CASSFRFGTGRNEQFF. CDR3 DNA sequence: TGTGCCAGCAGCTTCCGATTTGGGACTGGTCGGAATGAGCAGTTCTTC.

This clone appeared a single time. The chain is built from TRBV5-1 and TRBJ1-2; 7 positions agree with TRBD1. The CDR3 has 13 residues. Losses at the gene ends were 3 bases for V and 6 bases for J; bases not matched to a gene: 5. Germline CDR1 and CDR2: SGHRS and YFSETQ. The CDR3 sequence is CASSSSGTDGYTF. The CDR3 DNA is TGCGCCAGCAGCTCGTCCGGGACAGATGGCTACACCTTC. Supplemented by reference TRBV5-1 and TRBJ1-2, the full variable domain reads KAGVTQTPRYLIKTRGQQVTLSCSPISGHRSVSWYQQTPGQGLQFLFEYFSETQRNKGNFPGRFSGRQFSNSRSEMNVSTLELGDSALYLCASSSSGTDGYTFGSGTRLTVV.

In nucleotides, the CDR3 is TGTGCCAGCAGTTTATGGGGAGCCCCAGCCAATGAGCAGTTCTTC. Translating gives CASSLWGAPANEQFF. The chain links TRBV5-6 to TRBJ2-1; tentatively, D is TRBD2 (5 bases). This CDR3 is built from 15 residues. V was trimmed by 5 bases and J by 6 bases, leaving 18 bases between them. The germline V gene encodes CDR1 SGHDT and CDR2 YYEEEE.

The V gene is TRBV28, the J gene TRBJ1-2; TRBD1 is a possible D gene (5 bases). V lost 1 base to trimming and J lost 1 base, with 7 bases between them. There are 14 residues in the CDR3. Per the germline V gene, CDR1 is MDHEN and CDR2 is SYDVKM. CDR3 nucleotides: TGTGCCAGCAGTTTATTCGGACATAACTATGGCTACACCTTC. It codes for CASSLFGHNYGYTF.

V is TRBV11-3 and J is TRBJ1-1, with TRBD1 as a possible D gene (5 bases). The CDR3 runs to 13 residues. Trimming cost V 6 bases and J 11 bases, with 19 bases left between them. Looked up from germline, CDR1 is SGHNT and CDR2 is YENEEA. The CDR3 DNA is TGTGCCAGCAGTTCTACTCAGGGTGGTGAGGCTTTCTTT. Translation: CASSSTQGGEAFF.